These 8 T cell receptor beta chains share one sample of origin, sequenced in a study of T cell responses to AZD1222 COVID-19 vaccine. Clones were sequenced by immunoSEQ multiplex PCR, and TCRdb holds only the in-frame ones, with some missing. The table has about 190,000 clones, about 87% seen once; the top ten hold about 3%. The material was peripheral blood, obtained on day 0 of MenACWY control vaccination. These receptors were collected from an adult in good health.

The gene calls are TRBV28 and TRBJ1-1; 8 nucleotides match TRBD1. The length of the CDR3 is 12 residues. The germline V gene has CDR1 MDHEN and CDR2 SYDVKM. V trimming: 5 bases; J trimming: 10 bases; junction bases outside the gene matches: 6. This CDR3 reads CASSPIQGGAFF. In nucleotides, the CDR3 is TGTGCCAGCAGTCCGATACAGGGGGGAGCTTTCTTT.

The chain combines TRBV7-6 with TRBJ2-1; 9 nucleotides match TRBD2. V lost 6 bases and J lost 3; bases outside the gene matches: 9. Germline V gene data show CDR1 as SGHVS and CDR2 as FNYEAQ. The CDR3 consists of 16 residues. DNA for the CDR3: TGTGCCAGCAGTTCCAGCGGGGGGACTTTCTACAATGAGCAGTTCTTC. This codes for CASSSSGGTFYNEQFF.

This rearrangement joins TRBV9 to TRBJ1-6; 8 bases agree with TRBD1. Germline V lookup: CDR1 SGDLS, CDR2 YYNGEE. CDR3 length: 15 residues. V shed 4 bases, J shed 10 bases, and the junction held 10 bases outside the gene matches. The CDR3 sequence: CASSLEGQVESPLHF. CDR3 sequence (DNA): TGTGCCAGCAGCCTCGAGGGACAGGTGGAATCACCCCTCCACTTT.

The chain links TRBV12-3 or TRBV12-4 to TRBJ2-2, with D hard to call. The length of the CDR3 is 12 residues. V shed 4 bases and J shed 4 bases, with 4 bases lying between them. The CDR3 spells CASSYSTGELFF. The CDR3 region has the DNA TGTGCCAGCAGTTATAGCACCGGGGAGCTGTTTTTT.

The genes are TRBV28 and TRBJ2-7; 9 nucleotides agree with TRBD1. The CDR3 has 16 residues. Per the germline V gene, CDR1 is MDHEN and CDR2 is SYDVKM. J lost 5 bases, V lost 6 bases, and 14 bases had no gene match. The CDR3 is CASRRSAGTGIDEQYF. The CDR3 DNA is TGTGCCAGCAGGAGATCAGCCGGGACAGGGATCGACGAGCAGTACTTC.

The chain joins TRBV5-5 to TRBJ1-4, with 8 bases aligning to TRBD1. This CDR3 has 16 residues. Trimming at V came to 4 bases and at J to 0 bases, leaving 5 bases not matched to a gene. In germline, CDR1 is SGHKS, CDR2 YYEKEE (reference sequence). The CDR3 loop reads CASSDGQGSTNEKLFF. In nucleotides, the CDR3 is TGTGCCAGCAGCGACGGACAGGGTTCAACTAATGAAAAACTGTTTTTT. Filled out from reference TRBV5-5 and TRBJ1-4, the complete variable domain reads DAGVTQSPTHLIKTRGQQVTLRCSPISGHKSVSWYQQVLGQGPQFIFQYYEKEERGRGNFPDRFSARQFPNYSSELNVNALLLGDSALYLCASSDGQGSTNEKLFFGSGTQLSVL.

J is TRBJ2-5 and V is TRBV5-4; a weak D match, TRBD2 (5 bases). Per germline, CDR1 SGHNT and CDR2 YYREEE (reference sequence). The CDR3 runs to 15 residues. Trimming shortened V by 4 bases and J by 4 bases, and 17 bases separated the two germline ends. In DNA form, the CDR3 reads TGTGCCAGCAGCCCAACGGCGGGCCCCGGAGAGACCCAGTACTTC. Translating gives CASSPTAGPGETQYF.

V gene TRBV9 combines with J gene TRBJ1-5, with D tentatively TRBD1 (6 bases). The ends were cut back, 4 bases at V and 1 base at J, with 18 bases in the middle. This CDR3 has 17 residues. The germline V gene has CDR1 SGDLS and CDR2 YYNGEE. The CDR3 DNA reads TGTGCCAGCAGCACCCAGGGGCAAAGTCGGAGCAATCAGCCCCAGCATTTT. Translating gives CASSTQGQSRSNQPQHF.